This T cell receptor (beta chain) was obtained from a study of response to subunit inactivated influenza vaccine. This clonotype was found a few times. Germline V gives CDR1 DFQATT, CDR2 SNEGSKA (reference sequence). Trimming took 5 bases from V and 2 from J, leaving 16 bases between them. This CDR3 has 15 amino acids. TCRdb reprocessed the RT-PCR reads via MiXCR and lists one record per CDR3 protein. Here the sample spans approximately 730,000 distinct CDR3 sequences, approximately 13% being singletons. The rearrangement links TRBV20-1 to TRBJ2-1; TRBD1 might be the D (6 bases). The TCR sequence derives from a man aged 50-60 years who received an inactivated influenza vaccine. The specimen was PBMCs from blood, collected around 14 days before vaccination. The CDR3 spells CSADSRDIAYNEQFF. CDR3 nucleotides: TGCAGTGCTGATTCCCGGGACATTGCCTACAATGAGCAGTTCTTC.